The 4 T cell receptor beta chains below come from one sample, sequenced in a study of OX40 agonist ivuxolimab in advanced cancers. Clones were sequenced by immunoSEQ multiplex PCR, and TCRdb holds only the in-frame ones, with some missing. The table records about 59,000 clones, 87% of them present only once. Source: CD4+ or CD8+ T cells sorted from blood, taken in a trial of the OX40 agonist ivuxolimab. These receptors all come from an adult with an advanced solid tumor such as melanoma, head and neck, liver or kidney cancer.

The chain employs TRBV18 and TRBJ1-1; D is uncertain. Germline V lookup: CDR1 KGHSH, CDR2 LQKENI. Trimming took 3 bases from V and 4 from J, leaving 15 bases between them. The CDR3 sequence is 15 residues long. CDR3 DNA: TGTGCCAGCTCACCCACATGGGCCGAGCCCACTGAAGCTTTCTTT. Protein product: CASSPTWAEPTEAFF.

The CDR3, as DNA: TGTGCCAGCAGCTCTCGACTAGCGGGAGTACGTGAGCAGTTCTTC. This gives the protein CASSSRLAGVREQFF. This rearrangement joins TRBV7-9 to TRBJ2-1; 12 positions agree with TRBD2. Trimming removed 4 bases from V and 9 bases from J; junction bases left unmatched: 7. The CDR3 is made up of 15 amino acids. The germline V gene encodes CDR1 SEHNR and CDR2 FQNEAQ (reference sequence).

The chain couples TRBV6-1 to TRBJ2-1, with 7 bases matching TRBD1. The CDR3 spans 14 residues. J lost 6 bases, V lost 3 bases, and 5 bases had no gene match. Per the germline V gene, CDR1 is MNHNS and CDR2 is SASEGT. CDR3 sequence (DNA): TGTGCCAGCAGTGAGACAGGGTTCAGCAATGAGCAGTTCTTC. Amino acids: CASSETGFSNEQFF.

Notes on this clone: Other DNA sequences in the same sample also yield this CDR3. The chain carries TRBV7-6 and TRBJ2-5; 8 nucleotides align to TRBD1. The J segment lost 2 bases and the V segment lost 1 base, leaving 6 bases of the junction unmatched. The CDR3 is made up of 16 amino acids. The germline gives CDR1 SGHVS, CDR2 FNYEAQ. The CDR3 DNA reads TGTGCCAGCAGCTTAGTGGCAGGGGGCGGTCAAGAGACCCAGTACTTC. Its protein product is CASSLVAGGGQETQYF.